This TCR beta chain was identified during a study of T cell repertoires in cytomegalovirus infection. Study-wide context: Through public TCR beta signatures, both CMV infection and matching HLA type were indicated. Study-wide findings and caveats: The response measured ex vivo was dominated by TCR beta clonotypes (HLA-C-restricted and CMV-specific). Carriers of CMV plus the relevant HLA were identified by cumulative public TCR beta family frequency.

As for this clonotype: Its antigen is still unknown. The junction does not match germline at one end; this may be a read error.

TCRdb redid the calling of the reads with MiXCR, one entry per CDR3 protein. The sample records roughly 130,000 distinct CDR3 sequences, around 25% being singletons. The CDR3 has 16 amino acids. The gene calls are TRBV5-3 and TRBJ1-2; 8 bases map to TRBD1. Being an ORF, TRBV5-3 has a function that is uncertain. Source material: PBMCs, sequenced either directly or after in vitro stimulation (not recorded which). This clonotype was sampled from a human donor in good health (CMV status not recorded). Some clones in this sample may be carry-over from other donors' samples. This chain's CDR3 is CASSLDGQGGNYGYTF. CDR3 in DNA: TGTGCCAGCAGCTTAGATGGACAGGGAGGGAACTATGGCTACACCTTC.